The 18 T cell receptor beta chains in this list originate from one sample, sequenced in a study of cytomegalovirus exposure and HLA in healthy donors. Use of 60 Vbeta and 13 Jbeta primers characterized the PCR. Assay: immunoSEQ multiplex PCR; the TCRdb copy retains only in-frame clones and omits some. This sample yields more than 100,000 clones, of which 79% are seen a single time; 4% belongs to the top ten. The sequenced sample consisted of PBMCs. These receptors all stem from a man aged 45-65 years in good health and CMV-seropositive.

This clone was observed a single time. The CDR3, as DNA: TGTGCCAGCAGCTTAGTGGCGGGAGGGCCCCAAGATACGCAGTATTTT. It specifies CASSLVAGGPQDTQYF. The rearrangement links TRBV11-2 to TRBJ2-3, with TRBD2 matching over 9 bases. Trimming cost V 1 base and J 5 bases; bases outside gene matches: 7. There are 16 residues in the CDR3. Germline V lookup: CDR1 SGHAT, CDR2 FQNNGV.

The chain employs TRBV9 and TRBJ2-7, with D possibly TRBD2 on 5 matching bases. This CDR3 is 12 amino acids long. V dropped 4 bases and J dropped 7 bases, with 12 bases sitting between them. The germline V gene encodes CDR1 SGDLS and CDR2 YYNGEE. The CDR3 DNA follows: TGTGCCAGCAGCCTTTACCCGGGGGAGCAGTACTTC. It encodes CASSLYPGEQYF.

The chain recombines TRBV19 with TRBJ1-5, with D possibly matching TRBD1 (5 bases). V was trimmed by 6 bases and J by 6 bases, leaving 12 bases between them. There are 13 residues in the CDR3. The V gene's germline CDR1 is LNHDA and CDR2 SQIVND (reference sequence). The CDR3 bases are TGTGCCAGTAGGCCCGTTGGGGCTCAGCCCCAGCATTTT. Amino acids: CASRPVGAQPQHF.

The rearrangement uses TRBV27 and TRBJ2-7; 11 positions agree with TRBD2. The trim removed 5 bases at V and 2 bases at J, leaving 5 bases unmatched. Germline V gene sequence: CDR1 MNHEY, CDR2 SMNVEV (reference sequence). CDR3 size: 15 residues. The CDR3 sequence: CASSPTSGVAYEQYF. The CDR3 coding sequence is TGTGCCAGCAGTCCGACTAGCGGGGTTGCCTACGAGCAGTACTTC.

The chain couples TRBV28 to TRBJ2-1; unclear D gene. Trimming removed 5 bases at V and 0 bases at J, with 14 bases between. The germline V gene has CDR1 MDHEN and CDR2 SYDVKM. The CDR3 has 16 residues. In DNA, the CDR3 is TGTGCCAGCAGTCCCCTAGGTGAAAACTCCTACAATGAGCAGTTCTTC. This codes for CASSPLGENSYNEQFF.

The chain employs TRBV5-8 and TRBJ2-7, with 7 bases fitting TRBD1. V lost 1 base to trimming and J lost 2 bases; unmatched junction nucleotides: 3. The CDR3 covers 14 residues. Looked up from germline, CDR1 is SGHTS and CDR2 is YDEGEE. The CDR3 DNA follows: TGTGCCAGCAGCTTGCACAGGGGCGCCTACGAGCAGTACTTC. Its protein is CASSLHRGAYEQYF.

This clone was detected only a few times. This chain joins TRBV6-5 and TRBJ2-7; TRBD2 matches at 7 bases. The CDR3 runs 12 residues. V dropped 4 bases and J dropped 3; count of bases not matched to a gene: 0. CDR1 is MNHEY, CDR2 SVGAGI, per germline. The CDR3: CASSWDYYEQYF. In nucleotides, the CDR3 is TGTGCCAGCAGTTGGGACTACTACGAGCAGTACTTC.

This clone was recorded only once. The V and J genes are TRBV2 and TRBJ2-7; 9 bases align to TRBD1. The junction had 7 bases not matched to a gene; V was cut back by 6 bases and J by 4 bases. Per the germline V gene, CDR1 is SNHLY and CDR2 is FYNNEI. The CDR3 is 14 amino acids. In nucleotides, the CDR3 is TGTGCCAGCAGATCCACAGGGGGCGCGTACGAGCAGTACTTC. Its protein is CASRSTGGAYEQYF. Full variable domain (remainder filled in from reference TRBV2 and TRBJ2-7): EPEVTQTPSHQVTQMGQEVILRCVPISNHLYFYWYRQILGQKVEFLVSFYNNEISEKSEIFDDQFSVERPDGSNFTLKIRSTKLEDSAMYFCASRSTGGAYEQYFGPGTRLTVT.

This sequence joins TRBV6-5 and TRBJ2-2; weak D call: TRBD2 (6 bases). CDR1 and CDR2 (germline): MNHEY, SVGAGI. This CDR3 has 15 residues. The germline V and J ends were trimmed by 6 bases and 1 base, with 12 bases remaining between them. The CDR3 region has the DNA TGTGCCAGCAGCCCCGGGACTGGGAACACCGGGGAGCTGTTTTTT. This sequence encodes CASSPGTGNTGELFF.

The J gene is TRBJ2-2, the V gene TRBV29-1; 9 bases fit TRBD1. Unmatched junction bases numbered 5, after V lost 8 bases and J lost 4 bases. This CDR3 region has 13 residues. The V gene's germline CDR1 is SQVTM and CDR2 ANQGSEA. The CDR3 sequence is CSTGQGSTGELFF. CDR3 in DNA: TGCAGCACCGGACAGGGGAGCACCGGGGAGCTGTTTTTT.

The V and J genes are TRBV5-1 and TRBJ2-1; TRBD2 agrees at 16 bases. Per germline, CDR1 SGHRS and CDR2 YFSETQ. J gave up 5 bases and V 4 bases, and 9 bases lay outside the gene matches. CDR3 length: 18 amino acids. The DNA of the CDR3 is TGCGCCAGCAGCGGATCCGGGACTAGCGGGAGGGGGAACAATGAGCAGTTCTTC. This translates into CASSGSGTSGRGNNEQFF. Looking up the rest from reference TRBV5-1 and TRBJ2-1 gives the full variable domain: KAGVTQTPRYLIKTRGQQVTLSCSPISGHRSVSWYQQTPGQGLQFLFEYFSETQRNKGNFPGRFSGRQFSNSRSEMNVSTLELGDSALYLCASSGSGTSGRGNNEQFFGPGTRLTVL.

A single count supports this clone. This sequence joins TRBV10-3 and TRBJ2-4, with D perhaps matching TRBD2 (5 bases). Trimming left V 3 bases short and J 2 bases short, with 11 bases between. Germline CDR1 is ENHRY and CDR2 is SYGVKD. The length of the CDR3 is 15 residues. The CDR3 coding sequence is TGTGCCATCAGTGATTCGGGGAACTCCAAAAACATTCAGTACTTC. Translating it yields CAISDSGNSKNIQYF.

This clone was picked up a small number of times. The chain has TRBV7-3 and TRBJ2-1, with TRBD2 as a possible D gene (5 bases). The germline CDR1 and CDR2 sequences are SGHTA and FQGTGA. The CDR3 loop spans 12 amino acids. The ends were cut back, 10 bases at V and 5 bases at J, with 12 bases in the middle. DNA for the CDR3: TGTGCCACGGGTACGGGAAACAATGAGCAGTTCTTC. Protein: CATGTGNNEQFF.

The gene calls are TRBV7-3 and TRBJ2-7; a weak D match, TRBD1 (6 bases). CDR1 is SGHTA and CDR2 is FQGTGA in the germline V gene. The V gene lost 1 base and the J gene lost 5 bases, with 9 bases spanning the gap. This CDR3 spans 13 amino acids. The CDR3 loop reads CASSLKPGDEQYF. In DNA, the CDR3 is TGTGCCAGCAGCTTAAAACCAGGGGACGAGCAGTACTTC.

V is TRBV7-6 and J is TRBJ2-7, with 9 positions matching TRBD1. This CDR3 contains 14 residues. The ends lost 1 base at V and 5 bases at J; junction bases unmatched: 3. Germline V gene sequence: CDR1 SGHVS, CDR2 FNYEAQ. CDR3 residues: CASSLGDRADEQYF. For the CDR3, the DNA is TGTGCCAGCAGCTTAGGGGACAGGGCGGACGAGCAGTACTTC.

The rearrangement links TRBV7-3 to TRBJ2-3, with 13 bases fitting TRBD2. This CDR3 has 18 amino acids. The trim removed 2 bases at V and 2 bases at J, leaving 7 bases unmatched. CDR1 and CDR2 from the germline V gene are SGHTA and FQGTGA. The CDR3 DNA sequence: TGTGCCAGCAGCTTAGGAGCCGGGACTAGCGGGAACACAGATACGCAGTATTTT. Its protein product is CASSLGAGTSGNTDTQYF.

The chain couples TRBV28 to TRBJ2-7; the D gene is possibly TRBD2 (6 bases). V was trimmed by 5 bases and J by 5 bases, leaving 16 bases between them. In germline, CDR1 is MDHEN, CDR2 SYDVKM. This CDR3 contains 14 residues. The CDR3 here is CASSLSGRENEQYF. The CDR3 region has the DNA TGTGCCAGCAGTCTTAGCGGTAGGGAAAACGAGCAGTACTTC.

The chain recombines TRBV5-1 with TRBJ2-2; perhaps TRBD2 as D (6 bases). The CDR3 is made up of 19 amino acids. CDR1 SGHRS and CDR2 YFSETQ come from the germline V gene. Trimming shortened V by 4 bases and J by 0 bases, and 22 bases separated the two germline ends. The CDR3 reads CASSPTSWGRIANTGELFF. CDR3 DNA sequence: TGCGCCAGCAGCCCGACCTCATGGGGGAGGATCGCGAACACCGGGGAGCTGTTTTTT.